This T cell receptor (beta chain) was sequenced during a study of response to subunit inactivated influenza vaccine. General study results and limits: The authors proposed limited new T cell recruitment per seasonal influenza vaccination.

TCRdb processed the RT-PCR reads anew with MiXCR; each CDR3 protein has one entry. The table has approximately 520,000 distinct CDR3 sequences, over 25% seen once. This clonotype was seen only a few times. Its antigen is not known. This CDR3 has 16 amino acids. The J segment lost 5 bases and the V segment lost 3 bases, leaving 11 bases of the junction unmatched. Germline V gives CDR1 SGHAT, CDR2 FQNNGV. Sequenced here: CD4+ T cells sorted from PBMCs, sampled more than 4 days after vaccination. The sequence derives from a man aged 50-59 years who received an inactivated influenza vaccine. V is TRBV11-2 and J is TRBJ2-3; 7 nucleotides align to TRBD1. The CDR3 nucleotides read TGTGCCAGCAGCTTGGGGGTCCGACAGGGAAGAGATACGCAGTATTTT. This gives the protein CASSLGVRQGRDTQYF. The variable domain in full, completed from reference TRBV11-2 and TRBJ2-3, reads EAGVAQSPRYKIIEKRQSVAFWCNPISGHATLYWYQQILGQGPKLLIQFQNNGVVDDSQLPKDRFSAERLKGVDSTLKIQPAKLEDSAVYLCASSLGVRQGRDTQYFGPGTRLTVL.